The T cell receptor (beta chain) under discussion was sequenced for a study of glioma-infiltrating T cells (dated by TCRdb to the mid-2010s). Background on the whole study: The study sequenced TCR alpha- and beta-chain repertoires from glioma tissue, from non-neoplastic brain tissue and from matched peripheral blood mononuclear cells. Three low-grade glioma patients, roughly eight primary glioblastoma patients, and three non-glioma patients who contributed non-neoplastic brain tissue made up the paired cohort. To measure divergence between tissue and blood T-cell populations, each tissue-infiltrating repertoire was compared with the peripheral blood repertoire of the same patient.

Overall study results and their limits: Very few CDR3 sequences were shared between tissue and blood, attributed to high CDR3 diversity and limited sampling. In non-neoplastic patients, VJ-independent divergence between tissue and blood fell below expectation, whereas in all gliomas, and especially in low-grade gliomas, the divergence rose above expectation. Group comparisons were based on small numbers of patients: three non-neoplastic, three low-grade glioma and several glioblastoma patients.

TCR alpha and beta CDR3 regions were amplified with the iRepertoire nested amplicon-rescue multiplex PCR (arm-PCR) platform from RNA. The input for one-step reverse transcription and amplification was about 95-400 ng of tissue mRNA or PBMC total RNA. After bead purification, a secondary multiplex PCR added Illumina adapters, and libraries were gel-purified between 200 and 400 bp. Libraries carried internal 6-nucleotide barcodes used for demultiplexing. Sequencing of libraries was performed on an Illumina MiSeq with 2x220 or 2x250 nucleotide paired-end reads. As for the authors' bioinformatics: Paired reads were merged with FLASH 1.2.11 and aligned to the GRCh37 human genome with BWA-MEM before extracting TRA and TRB reads. For V and J assignment, an IMGT-derived reference of cassette sequences and CDR3 motifs that included pseudogenes was used. Reads were translated in three frames, and productive CDR3s were defined as those with a C...FGXG motif and no stop codons. Clonotypes were defined as unique combinations of V-J cassette pair and CDR3 amino acid sequence. Reads were filtered by Hamming distance, with the threshold set by the sequence error rate of each sample in mapped regions. TCRdb ran its own pipeline on the public reads, namely fastp trimming at Q25 and MiXCR clone calling, and kept in-frame beta chains. Under each unique CDR3 protein, matching rows form one entry showing the most common genes and DNA. TCRdb's processing, not the authors' own work, is the source of the V and J calls. The sample contains some 180,000 distinct CDR3 sequences, approximately 30% of them found a single time. The ten largest clones capture around 20% of the sample.

This clonotype was observed at least ten times. Its binding antigen is unknown. No quality values exist for individual bases; no much larger clone is one base distant. The sample taken for sequencing was glioma tissue, nonneoplastic brain tissue, or PBMCs (not recorded which). The receptor's source is a human donor with low-grade glioma or glioblastoma, undergoing nonglioma brain surgery, or in good health (not recorded which).

The nucleotide sequence is TGTGCCAGCGGGACAGGGGGCTATGAGCAGTTCTTC. This yields the protein CASGTGGYEQFF. Rearrangement joined TRBV2 to TRBJ2-1, and TRBD1 matches 12 of the central bases. The junction shows trimming of 8 bases on V and 8 bases on J, and the gene matches do not reach 1 base of it. The CDR3 measures 12 amino acids from cysteine to phenylalanine. The read is trimmed to its CDR3 DNA, 36 bases read in frame from base 1. Looking up the germline V gene yields CDR1 SNHLY and CDR2 FYNNEI.